This paragraph reports one TCR beta chain. Per the germline V gene, CDR1 is LGHNA and CDR2 is YNFKEQ. CDR3 length: 15 residues. V was pared by 3 bases and J by 4 bases, with 15 bases between. Via MiXCR, TCRdb re-called the 5' RACE reads, giving one row per CDR3 protein. The table shows 300,000 to 400,000 distinct CDR3 sequences, with about 12% occurring only once. This entry is derived from a study of T cells after yellow fever vaccination. The chain couples TRBV4-2 to TRBJ1-2; D may be TRBD1 (6 bases). The sequence came from a man aged 18-30 years who received the YFV17D yellow fever vaccine. Sample: CD4+ T cells sorted from PBMCs, taken 15 days after the yellow fever booster vaccination. The CDR3 loop reads CASSQARGGPYGYTF. CDR3 in DNA: TGTGCCAGCAGCCAGGCAAGAGGGGGTCCCTATGGCTACACCTTC.